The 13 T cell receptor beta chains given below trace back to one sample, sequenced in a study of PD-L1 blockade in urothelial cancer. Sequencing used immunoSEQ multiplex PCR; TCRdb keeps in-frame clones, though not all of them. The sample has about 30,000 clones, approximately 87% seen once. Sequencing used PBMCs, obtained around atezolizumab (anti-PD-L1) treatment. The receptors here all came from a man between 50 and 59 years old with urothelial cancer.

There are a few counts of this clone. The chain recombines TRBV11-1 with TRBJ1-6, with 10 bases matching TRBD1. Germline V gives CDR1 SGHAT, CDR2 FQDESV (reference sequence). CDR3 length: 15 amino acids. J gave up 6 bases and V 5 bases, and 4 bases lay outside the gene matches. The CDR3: CASSRQGAVNSPLHF. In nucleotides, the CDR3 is TGTGCCAGCAGCAGACAGGGGGCTGTTAATTCACCCCTCCACTTT.

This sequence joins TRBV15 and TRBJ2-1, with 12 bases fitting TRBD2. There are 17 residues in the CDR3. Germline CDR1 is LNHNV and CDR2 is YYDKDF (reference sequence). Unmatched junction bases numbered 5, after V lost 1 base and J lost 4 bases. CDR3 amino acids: CATSRGGTSGRYNEQFF. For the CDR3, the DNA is TGTGCCACCAGCAGAGGCGGCACTAGCGGGAGGTACAATGAGCAGTTCTTC.

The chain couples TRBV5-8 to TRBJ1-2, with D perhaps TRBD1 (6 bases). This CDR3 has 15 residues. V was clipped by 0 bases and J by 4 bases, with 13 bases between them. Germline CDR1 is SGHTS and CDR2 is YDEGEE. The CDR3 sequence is CASSLDRAARYGYTF. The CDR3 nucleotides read TGTGCCAGCAGCTTGGACAGGGCTGCTCGCTATGGCTACACCTTC.

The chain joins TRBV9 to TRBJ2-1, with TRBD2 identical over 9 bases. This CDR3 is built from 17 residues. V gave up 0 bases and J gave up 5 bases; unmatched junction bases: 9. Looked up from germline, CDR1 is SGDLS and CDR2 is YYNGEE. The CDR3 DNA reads TGTGCCAGCAGCGTAGATCCCCCTAGCGGGGTTGACAATGAGCAGTTCTTC. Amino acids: CASSVDPPSGVDNEQFF.

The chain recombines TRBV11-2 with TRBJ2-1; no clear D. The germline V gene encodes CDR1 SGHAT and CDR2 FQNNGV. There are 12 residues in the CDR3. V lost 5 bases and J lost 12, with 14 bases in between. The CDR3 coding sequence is TGTGCCAGCAGCCAAGGTCCAGGCACGCAGTTCTTC. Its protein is CASSQGPGTQFF.

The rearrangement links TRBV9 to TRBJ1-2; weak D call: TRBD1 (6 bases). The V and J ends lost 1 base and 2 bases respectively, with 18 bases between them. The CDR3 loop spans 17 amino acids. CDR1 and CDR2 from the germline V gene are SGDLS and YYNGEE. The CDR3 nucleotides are TGTGCCAGCAGCGTATATCCTCCCCAGGGGCAGAACTATGGCTACACCTTC. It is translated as CASSVYPPQGQNYGYTF. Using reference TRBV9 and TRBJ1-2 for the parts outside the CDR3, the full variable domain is DSGVTQTPKHLITATGQRVTLRCSPRSGDLSVYWYQQSLDQGLQFLIQYYNGEERAKGNILERFSAQQFPDLHSELNLSSLELGDSALYFCASSVYPPQGQNYGYTFGSGTRLTVV.

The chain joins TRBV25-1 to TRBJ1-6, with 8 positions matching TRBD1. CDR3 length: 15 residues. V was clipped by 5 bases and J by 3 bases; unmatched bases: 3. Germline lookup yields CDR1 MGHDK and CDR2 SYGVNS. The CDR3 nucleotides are TGTGCCAGCAGTACCACAGGGGGCTATAATTCACCCCTCCACTTT. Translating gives CASSTTGGYNSPLHF.

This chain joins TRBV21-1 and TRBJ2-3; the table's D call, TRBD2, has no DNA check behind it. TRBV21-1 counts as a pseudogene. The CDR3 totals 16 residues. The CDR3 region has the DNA TGTGCCAGCAGCGAAGGGGGTAGCGGGATGCCAGATACGCAGTATTTT. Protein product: CASSEGGSGMPDTQYF.

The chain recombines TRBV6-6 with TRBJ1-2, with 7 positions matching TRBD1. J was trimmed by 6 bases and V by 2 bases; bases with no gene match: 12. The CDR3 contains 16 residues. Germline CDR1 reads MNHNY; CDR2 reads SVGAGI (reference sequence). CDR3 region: CASSYRGMTGFNGYTF. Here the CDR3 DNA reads TGTGCCAGCAGTTACCGCGGGATGACAGGGTTTAATGGCTACACCTTC.

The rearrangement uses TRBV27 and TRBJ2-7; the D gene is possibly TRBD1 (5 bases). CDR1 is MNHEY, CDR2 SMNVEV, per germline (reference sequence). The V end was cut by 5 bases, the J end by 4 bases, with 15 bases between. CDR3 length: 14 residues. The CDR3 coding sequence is TGTGCCAGCAGTGCAGGGCTAATGTCATACGAGCAGTACTTC. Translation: CASSAGLMSYEQYF.

CDR3: CASSLASGYSYEQYF. The CDR3 nucleotides read TGTGCCAGCAGCTTAGCGTCAGGGTACTCCTACGAGCAGTACTTC. This rearrangement joins TRBV11-2 to TRBJ2-7; possible D gene TRBD1, 5 bases. CDR1 is SGHAT and CDR2 is FQNNGV in the germline V gene. CDR3 length equals 15 residues. Deletions cut 1 base from V and 0 bases from J, with 10 bases between.

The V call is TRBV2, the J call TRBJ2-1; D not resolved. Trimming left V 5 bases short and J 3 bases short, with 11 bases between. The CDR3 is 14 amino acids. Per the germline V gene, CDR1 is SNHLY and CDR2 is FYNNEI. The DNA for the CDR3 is TGTGCCAGCAGTCCCGACTCGAACTACAATGAGCAGTTCTTC. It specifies CASSPDSNYNEQFF.

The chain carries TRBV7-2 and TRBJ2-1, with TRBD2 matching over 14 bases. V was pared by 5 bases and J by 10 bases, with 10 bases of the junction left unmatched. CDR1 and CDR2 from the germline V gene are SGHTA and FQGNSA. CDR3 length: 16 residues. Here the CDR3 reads CASSPGGGLAGAEQFF. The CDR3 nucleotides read TGTGCCAGCAGCCCCGGGGGGGGACTAGCGGGAGCCGAGCAGTTCTTC.